A selection of T cell receptor beta chains follows, all from one sample in a study of PD-1 blockade in classical Hodgkin lymphoma. Here immunoSEQ multiplex PCR was the method, and the copy in TCRdb shows in-frame clones only, minus some. Of around 28,000 clones listed, around four fifths are singletons. The sequencing here drew on peripheral blood mononuclear cells (PBMCs), taken before the second cycle of nivolumab. The receptors were gathered from a human donor with classical Hodgkin lymphoma. The conserved cysteine and the conserved F or W are not part of the CDR3 here. Rows may omit the clone size; those that give it use once, few, many or a size class.

v_gene	j_gene	abundance	CDR3aa
TRBV9	TRBJ1-1	-	ASSVEASNTEAF
TRBV14	TRBJ1-5	-	ASSQERDQPQH
TRBV7-2	TRBJ2-5	few	ASSPGLAGGGETQY
TRBV2	TRBJ1-1	-	ASSDQGRTEAF
TRBV5-4	TRBJ2-1	-	ASSWGGSGSGSYNEQF
TRBV4-1	TRBJ2-4	-	ASSQGGPNRRY
TRBV27	TRBJ2-7	-	ASSYQGGVNEQY
TRBV18	TRBJ2-7	-	ASSPMTYEQY
TRBV5-6	TRBJ2-3	-	ASSLMLGGMGTDTQY
TRBV6-1	TRBJ1-6	-	ASTPGQLYNSPLH
TRBV11-2	TRBJ2-3	once	ASSLFRDSTGLDTQY
TRBV2	TRBJ1-6	-	ASSGQGINSPLH
TRBV7-9	TRBJ2-3	medium-sized	ASSSGPRATDTQY
TRBV18	TRBJ1-3	-	ASSSDRDRAGNTIY
TRBV4-1	TRBJ1-4	-	ASSQSGEEKLF
TRBV28	TRBJ1-5	-	ASSFGGAGGQPQH
TRBV10-3	TRBJ2-2	-	AIRGTDGGELF
TRBV27	TRBJ2-1	-	ASSFRRGVTINNEQF
TRBV4-3	TRBJ2-7	-	ASSGGTGSSYEQY
TRBV2	TRBJ2-3	-	ASSDSPKMGDTQY
TRBV19	TRBJ1-2	-	ASSPPSGWYGYT
TRBV9	TRBJ2-2	-	ASSVLAGNTGELF
TRBV15	TRBJ1-2	-	ATSRGDGYT
TRBV11-2	TRBJ2-1	-	ASSLPGRNEQF
TRBV28	TRBJ2-6	-	ASSPRGRLSGANVLT
TRBV5-6	TRBJ1-1	once	ASRQGQTLMNTEAF
TRBV6-1	TRBJ2-2	-	ASIWDRNTGELF
TRBV5-1	TRBJ2-1	-	ASREQGANNEQF
TRBV19	TRBJ1-6	-	ASSIGGGNSPLH
TRBV19	TRBJ2-7	-	ASSWTGQGEQY
TRBV30	TRBJ1-5	-	AWSSGDNQPQH
TRBV4-2	TRBJ2-1	-	ASSQDVGTYNEQF
TRBV5-6	TRBJ2-7	-	ASSTGARSYEQY
TRBV15	TRBJ2-7	-	ATSTQRGSYEQY
TRBV4-3	TRBJ1-5	-	ASSQSVYSNQPQH
TRBV9	TRBJ1-2	-	ASSVEGQALGGSRYGYT
TRBV5-6	TRBJ1-5	medium-sized	ASSRRTAREPQH
TRBV9	TRBJ2-5	-	ASSPRLAGGRQETQY
TRBV5-4	TRBJ2-3	-	ASSLGPSSTDTQY
TRBV6-4	TRBJ2-3	-	ASSAGTSGTDTQY
TRBV29-1	TRBJ1-2	-	SVEEDRVYGYT
TRBV6-4	TRBJ2-2	-	ASSDSDTGELF
TRBV5-1	TRBJ1-1	-	ASSRGTAAEAF
TRBV7-9	TRBJ2-2	-	ASSSLAGAANTGELF
TRBV7-3	TRBJ2-3	-	ASSFRTRDTQY
TRBV5-1	TRBJ2-3	-	ASSLEASGAADTQY
TRBV6-1	TRBJ1-1	-	ASSDHGGRNTEAF
TRBV7-3	TRBJ2-1	few	ASSSSGSRNEQF
TRBV25-1	TRBJ2-3	-	ASNRGGGTDTQY
TRBV5-1	TRBJ1-4	-	ASSLGPGQGTNEKLF